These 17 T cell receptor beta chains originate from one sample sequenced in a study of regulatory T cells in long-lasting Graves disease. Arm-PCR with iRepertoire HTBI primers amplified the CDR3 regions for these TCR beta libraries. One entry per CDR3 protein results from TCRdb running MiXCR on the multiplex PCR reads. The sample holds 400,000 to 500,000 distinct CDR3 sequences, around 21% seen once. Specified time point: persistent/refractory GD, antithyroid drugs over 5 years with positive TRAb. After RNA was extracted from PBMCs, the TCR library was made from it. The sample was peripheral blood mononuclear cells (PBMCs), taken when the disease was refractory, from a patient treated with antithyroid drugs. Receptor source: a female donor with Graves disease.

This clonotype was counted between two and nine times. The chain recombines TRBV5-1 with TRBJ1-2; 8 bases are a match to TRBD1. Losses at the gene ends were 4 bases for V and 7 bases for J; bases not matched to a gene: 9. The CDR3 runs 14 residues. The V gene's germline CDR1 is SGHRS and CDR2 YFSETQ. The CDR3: CASSPGQGRCGYTF. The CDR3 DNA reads TGCGCCAGCAGCCCCGGACAGGGTCGCTGTGGCTACACCTTC. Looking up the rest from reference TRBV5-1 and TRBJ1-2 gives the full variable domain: KAGVTQTPRYLIKTRGQQVTLSCSPISGHRSVSWYQQTPGQGLQFLFEYFSETQRNKGNFPGRFSGRQFSNSRSEMNVSTLELGDSALYLCASSPGQGRCGYTFGSGTRLTVV.

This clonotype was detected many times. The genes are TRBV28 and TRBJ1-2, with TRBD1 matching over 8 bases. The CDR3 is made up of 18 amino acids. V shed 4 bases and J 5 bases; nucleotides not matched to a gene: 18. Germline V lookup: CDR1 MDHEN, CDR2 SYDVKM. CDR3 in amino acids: CASSSPFLDRATQYGYTF. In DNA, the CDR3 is TGTGCCAGCAGTTCGCCTTTTTTGGACAGGGCTACTCAGTATGGCTACACCTTC.

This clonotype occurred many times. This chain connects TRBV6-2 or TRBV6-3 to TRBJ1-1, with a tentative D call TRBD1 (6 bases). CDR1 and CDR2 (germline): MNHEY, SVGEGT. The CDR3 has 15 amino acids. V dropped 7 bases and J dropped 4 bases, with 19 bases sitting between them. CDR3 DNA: TGTGCCAGCAAGACCACTTGGACAGCCAGCACTGAAGCTTTCTTT. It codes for CASKTTWTASTEAFF.

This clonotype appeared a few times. The CDR3 bases are TGCAGCGCCGGCCCCGGGACAGTAGGCACCGGGGAGCTGTTTTTT. Its translation is CSAGPGTVGTGELFF. This sequence joins TRBV29-1 and TRBJ2-2; 7 bases agree with TRBD1. Germline CDR1 is SQVTM and CDR2 is ANQGSEA. CDR3 length: 15 residues. The V and J ends lost 7 bases and 4 bases, in that order; junction bases with no gene match: 12.

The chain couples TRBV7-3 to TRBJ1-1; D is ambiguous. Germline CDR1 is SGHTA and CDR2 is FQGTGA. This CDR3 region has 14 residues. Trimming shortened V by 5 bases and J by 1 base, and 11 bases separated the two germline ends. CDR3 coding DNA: TGTGCCAGCAGCCTATCGAAGCCGAACACTGAAGCTTTCTTT. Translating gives CASSLSKPNTEAFF.

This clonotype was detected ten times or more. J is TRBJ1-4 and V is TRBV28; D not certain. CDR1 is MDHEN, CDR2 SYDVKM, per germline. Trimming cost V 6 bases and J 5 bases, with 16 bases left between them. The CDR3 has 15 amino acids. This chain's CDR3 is CASSPLWIQNEKLFF. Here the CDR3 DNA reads TGTGCCAGCAGCCCTCTGTGGATCCAAAATGAAAAACTGTTTTTT.

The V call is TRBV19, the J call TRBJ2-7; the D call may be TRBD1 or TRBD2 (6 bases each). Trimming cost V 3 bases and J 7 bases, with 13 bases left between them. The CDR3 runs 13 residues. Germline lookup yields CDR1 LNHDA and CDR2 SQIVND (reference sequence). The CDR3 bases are TGTGCCAGTAGTATGGGAGGACAGACTGAGCAGTACTTC. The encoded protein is CASSMGGQTEQYF.

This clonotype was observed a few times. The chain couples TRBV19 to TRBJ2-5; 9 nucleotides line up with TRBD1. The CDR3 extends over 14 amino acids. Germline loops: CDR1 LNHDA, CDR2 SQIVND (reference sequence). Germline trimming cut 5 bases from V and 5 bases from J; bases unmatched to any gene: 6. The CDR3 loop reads CASSSGQGSETQYF. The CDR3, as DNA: TGTGCCAGTAGTTCGGGACAGGGAAGCGAGACCCAGTACTTC.

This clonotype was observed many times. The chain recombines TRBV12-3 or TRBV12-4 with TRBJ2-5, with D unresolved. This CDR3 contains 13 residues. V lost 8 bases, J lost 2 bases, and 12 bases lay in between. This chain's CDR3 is CASCSVGQETQYF. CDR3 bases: TGTGCCAGCTGCAGTGTAGGACAAGAGACCCAGTACTTC.

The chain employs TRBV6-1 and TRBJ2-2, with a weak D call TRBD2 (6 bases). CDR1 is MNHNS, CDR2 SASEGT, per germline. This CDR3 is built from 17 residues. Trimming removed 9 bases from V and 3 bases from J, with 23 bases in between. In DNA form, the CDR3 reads TGTGCCAGGTTCCCGCCTAGCGCCCTACGGGACACCGGGGAGCTGTTTTTT. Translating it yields CARFPPSALRDTGELFF.

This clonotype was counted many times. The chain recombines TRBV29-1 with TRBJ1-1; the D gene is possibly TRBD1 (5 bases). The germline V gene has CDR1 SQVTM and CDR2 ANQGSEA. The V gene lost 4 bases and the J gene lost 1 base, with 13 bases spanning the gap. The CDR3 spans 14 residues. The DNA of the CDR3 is TGCAGCGTTGCGGGCGGGGCCCAGAACACTGAAGCTTTCTTT. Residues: CSVAGGAQNTEAFF.

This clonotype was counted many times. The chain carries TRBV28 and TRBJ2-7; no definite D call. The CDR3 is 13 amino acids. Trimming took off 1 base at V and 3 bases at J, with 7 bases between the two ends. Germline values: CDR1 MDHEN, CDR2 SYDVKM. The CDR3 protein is CASSLSRNYEQYF. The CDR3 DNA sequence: TGTGCCAGCAGTTTATCCCGAAACTACGAGCAGTACTTC.

The CDR3 DNA reads as TGTGCCAGCAGTCCCACTACCGTGTGGCTCCACGAGCAGTACTTC. This sequence encodes CASSPTTVWLHEQYF. The V and J genes are TRBV6-1 and TRBJ2-7, with no clear D. Germline loops: CDR1 MNHNS, CDR2 SASEGT. CDR3 length equals 15 residues. Trimming shortened V by 5 bases and J by 5 bases, and 19 bases separated the two germline ends.

The CDR3 bases are TGTGCCAGCATTTCCGCACCACAAAACACCGGGGAGCTGTTTTTT. Translated: CASISAPQNTGELFF. The chain employs TRBV6-2 or TRBV6-3 and TRBJ2-2; D is unresolved. Germline assignment: CDR1 MNHEY and CDR2 SVGEGT. This CDR3 is 15 amino acids long. V was pared by 7 bases and J by 2 bases, with 14 bases between.

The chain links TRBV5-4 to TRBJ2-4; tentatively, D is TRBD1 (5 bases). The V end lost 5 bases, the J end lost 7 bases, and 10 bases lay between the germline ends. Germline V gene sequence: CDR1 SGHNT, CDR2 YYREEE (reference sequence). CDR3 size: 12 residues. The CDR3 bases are TGTGCCAGCAGGCAGCCAGGGAACATTCAGTACTTC. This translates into CASRQPGNIQYF.

The CDR3 sequence: CASTGAGGKNTEAFF. The CDR3 nucleotides are TGCGCCAGCACCGGGGCCGGGGGTAAGAACACTGAAGCTTTCTTT. The J gene is TRBJ1-1, the V gene TRBV5-1, with a weak D call TRBD1 (5 bases). The CDR3 consists of 15 residues. The V end lost 6 bases, the J end lost 1 base, and 16 bases lay between the germline ends. Germline V gene sequence: CDR1 SGHRS, CDR2 YFSETQ.

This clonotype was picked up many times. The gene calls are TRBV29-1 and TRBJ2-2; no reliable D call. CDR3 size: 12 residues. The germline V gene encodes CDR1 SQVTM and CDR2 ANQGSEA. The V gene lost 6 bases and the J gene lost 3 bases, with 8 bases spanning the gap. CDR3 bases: TGCAGCGTATTTTGCGACACCGGGGAGCTGTTTTTT. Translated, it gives CSVFCDTGELFF.